These T cell receptor beta chains were read from a single sample in a study of blood T cell repertoires in COVID-19. Clones were read by immunoSEQ multiplex PCR, and TCRdb kept only the in-frame ones, dropping some. Here the sample spans 300,000 or so clones, around 90% being singletons. The material sequenced was peripheral blood. The source is a man aged 50 or older with active or convalescent COVID-19. CDR3s include the opening cysteine and the closing phenylalanine or tryptophan. Each record gives: clone size, D gene, V gene, J gene, CDR3 DNA, CDR3 protein. A D gene is named only where the DNA matches it firmly. Not all rows give a size; the values are once, few, many and, for expanded clones, a class.

abundance: NA; d_gene: TRBD1; v_gene: TRBV27; j_gene: TRBJ1-1; CDR3nt: TGTGCCAGCAGGTCGGGACAGGGGGCGCAACGGGGGAGAGCTTTCTTT; CDR3aa: CASRSGQGAQRGRAFF
abundance: NA; d_gene: NA; v_gene: TRBV29-1; j_gene: TRBJ1-1; CDR3nt: TGCAGCGTAAAATCCAGGGCGGACACTGAAGCTTTCTTT; CDR3aa: CSVKSRADTEAFF
abundance: NA; d_gene: TRBD2; v_gene: TRBV11-2; j_gene: TRBJ2-1; CDR3nt: TGTGCCAGCACCCCAACGACTAGCGGCCAAGGTTATGAGCAGTTCTTC; CDR3aa: CASTPTTSGQGYEQFF
abundance: NA; d_gene: NA; v_gene: TRBV19; j_gene: TRBJ1-5; CDR3nt: TGTGCCAGTAGTATGGCGAACAGGAATCAGCCCCAGCATTTT; CDR3aa: CASSMANRNQPQHF
abundance: NA; d_gene: TRBD1; v_gene: TRBV7-3; j_gene: TRBJ1-2; CDR3nt: TGTGCCAGCAGCTACCGACAGGGCGATGGCTACACCTTC; CDR3aa: CASSYRQGDGYTF
abundance: NA; d_gene: TRBD1; v_gene: TRBV4-3; j_gene: TRBJ1-5; CDR3nt: TGCGCCAGCAGCTCGTCCGGACAGGGGAGTCAGCCCCAGCATTTT; CDR3aa: CASSSSGQGSQPQHF
abundance: NA; d_gene: TRBD1; v_gene: TRBV7-3; j_gene: TRBJ2-5; CDR3nt: TGTGCCAGCAGCTTAGGGCTGACAGGGGGTGGAGAGACCCAGTACTTC; CDR3aa: CASSLGLTGGGETQYF
abundance: NA; d_gene: NA; v_gene: TRBV5-8; j_gene: TRBJ1-3; CDR3nt: TGTGCCAGCAGCGCGGGGGTTTACTCTGGAAACACCATATATTTT; CDR3aa: CASSAGVYSGNTIYF
abundance: NA; d_gene: TRBD1; v_gene: TRBV5-1; j_gene: TRBJ1-4; CDR3nt: TGCGCCAGCAGCCGACAGGGTACAACTGAGGAAAAACTGTTTTTT; CDR3aa: CASSRQGTTEEKLFF
abundance: NA; d_gene: NA; v_gene: TRBV18; j_gene: TRBJ2-5; CDR3nt: TGTGCCAGCTCACCTTACGGGGGCCAAGAGACCCAGTACTTC; CDR3aa: CASSPYGGQETQYF
abundance: NA; d_gene: TRBD1; v_gene: TRBV19; j_gene: TRBJ2-1; CDR3nt: TGTGCCACCAACACAGGGGGCGGTACCGATGAGCAGTTCTTC; CDR3aa: CATNTGGGTDEQFF
abundance: NA; d_gene: TRBD1; v_gene: TRBV4-3; j_gene: TRBJ1-5; CDR3nt: TGCGCCAGCAGCCGGTCAGGACAGGGTGATCAGCCCCAGCATTTT; CDR3aa: CASSRSGQGDQPQHF
abundance: NA; d_gene: TRBD2; v_gene: TRBV15; j_gene: TRBJ2-3; CDR3nt: TGTGCCACCAGCGGGGCGTCGGGACTAGCGTTCACAGATACGCAGTATTTT; CDR3aa: CATSGASGLAFTDTQYF
abundance: NA; d_gene: TRBD1; v_gene: TRBV29-1; j_gene: TRBJ1-2; CDR3nt: TGCAGCGCCGGGATCCGGGACAGCTATGGCTACACCTTC; CDR3aa: CSAGIRDSYGYTF
abundance: NA; d_gene: TRBD1; v_gene: TRBV11-2; j_gene: TRBJ2-5; CDR3nt: TGTGCCAGCAGCTTACGTGGGACAGGTCGAGAGACCCAGTACTTC; CDR3aa: CASSLRGTGRETQYF
abundance: NA; d_gene: NA; v_gene: TRBV30; j_gene: TRBJ1-4; CDR3nt: TGTGCCTGGAGTGAAACAGGGTCGATTCGAGAAAAACTGTTTTTT; CDR3aa: CAWSETGSIREKLFF
abundance: NA; d_gene: NA; v_gene: TRBV28; j_gene: TRBJ1-5; CDR3nt: TGTGCCAGCAGTTCACGGGGGCCCCAGCATTTT; CDR3aa: CASSSRGPQHF
abundance: NA; d_gene: NA; v_gene: TRBV6-2/TRBV6-3; j_gene: TRBJ2-7; CDR3nt: TGTGCCAGCAGTTACCAAGAGGTATCGTTGCAGAGTTTC; CDR3aa: CASSYQEVSLQSF
abundance: NA; d_gene: NA; v_gene: TRBV23-1; j_gene: TRBJ2-1; CDR3nt: TGCGCCAGCAGTAGGAGGAATGAGCAGTTCTTC; CDR3aa: CASSRRNEQFF
abundance: NA; d_gene: NA; v_gene: TRBV30; j_gene: TRBJ1-2; CDR3nt: TGTGCCTGGGACACCAATGGGGGCCCTTTCGGCTACACCTTC; CDR3aa: CAWDTNGGPFGYTF
abundance: NA; d_gene: NA; v_gene: TRBV5-1; j_gene: TRBJ2-7; CDR3nt: TGCGCCAGCAGCTACTCCGGGATCACCGGGGGCGAGCAGTACTTC; CDR3aa: CASSYSGITGGEQYF
abundance: NA; d_gene: NA; v_gene: TRBV19; j_gene: TRBJ1-1; CDR3nt: TGTGCCAGTAGTAGACAAAGCATGAACACTGAAGCTTTCTTT; CDR3aa: CASSRQSMNTEAFF
abundance: NA; d_gene: TRBD2; v_gene: TRBV7-2; j_gene: TRBJ2-7; CDR3nt: TGTGCCAGCAGCTTAGGTAGCGGGGGTCTATACGAGCAGTACTTC; CDR3aa: CASSLGSGGLYEQYF
abundance: NA; d_gene: NA; v_gene: TRBV6-5; j_gene: TRBJ2-1; CDR3nt: TGTGCCAGCAGTTTATATTACAATGAGCAGTTCTTC; CDR3aa: CASSLYYNEQFF
abundance: NA; d_gene: NA; v_gene: TRBV18; j_gene: TRBJ1-3; CDR3nt: TGTGCCAGCTCACCCCTCTCCGGGTCAGGAAACACCATATATTTT; CDR3aa: CASSPLSGSGNTIYF
abundance: NA; d_gene: NA; v_gene: TRBV19; j_gene: TRBJ1-4; CDR3nt: TGTGCCAGTAGTATTGTCAGGGGCTATGAAAAACTGTTTTTT; CDR3aa: CASSIVRGYEKLFF
abundance: NA; d_gene: NA; v_gene: TRBV4-3; j_gene: TRBJ1-4; CDR3nt: TGCGCCAGCAGCCAAGATACCAACAGCGAAAAACTGTTTTTT; CDR3aa: CASSQDTNSEKLFF
abundance: NA; d_gene: NA; v_gene: TRBV6-5; j_gene: TRBJ1-1; CDR3nt: TGTGCCAGCAGTCGGTACACTGAAGCTTTCTTT; CDR3aa: CASSRYTEAFF
abundance: once; d_gene: TRBD1; v_gene: TRBV7-8; j_gene: TRBJ1-3; CDR3nt: TGTGCCAGCACCCCCGGGACAGTAGGAAACACCATATATTTT; CDR3aa: CASTPGTVGNTIYF
abundance: NA; d_gene: NA; v_gene: TRBV14; j_gene: TRBJ2-3; CDR3nt: TGTGCCAGCAGCCAAGATCGGGCAGATACGCAGTATTTT; CDR3aa: CASSQDRADTQYF
abundance: NA; d_gene: NA; v_gene: TRBV6-5; j_gene: TRBJ1-2; CDR3nt: TGTGCCAGCAGACACAGGGCTAACTATGGCTACACCTTC; CDR3aa: CASRHRANYGYTF
abundance: NA; d_gene: NA; v_gene: TRBV29-1; j_gene: TRBJ2-7; CDR3nt: TGCAGCGTTGAGGAGTCCTACGAGCAGTACTTC; CDR3aa: CSVEESYEQYF
abundance: NA; d_gene: NA; v_gene: TRBV27; j_gene: TRBJ2-1; CDR3nt: TGTGCCAGCAGGGGGTGGGGGGACTACAATGAGCAGTTCTTC; CDR3aa: CASRGWGDYNEQFF
abundance: NA; d_gene: NA; v_gene: TRBV18; j_gene: TRBJ1-5; CDR3nt: TGTGCCAGCTCACCACAACGGGGGGAGCGGGGCAATCAGCCCCAGCATTTT; CDR3aa: CASSPQRGERGNQPQHF
abundance: once; d_gene: NA; v_gene: TRBV7-7; j_gene: TRBJ2-2; CDR3nt: TGTGCTAGCAGCTTAACCCAGGGAGGCGACACCGGGGAGCTGTTTTTT; CDR3aa: CASSLTQGGDTGELFF
abundance: NA; d_gene: NA; v_gene: TRBV27; j_gene: TRBJ1-1; CDR3nt: TGTGCCAGCAGTTTTACGGGGGACACTGAAGCTTTCTTT; CDR3aa: CASSFTGDTEAFF
abundance: NA; d_gene: TRBD1; v_gene: TRBV30; j_gene: TRBJ2-2; CDR3nt: TGTGCCTGGAGTGCCGGCCAGGGGGAGACCGGGGAGCTGTTTTTT; CDR3aa: CAWSAGQGETGELFF
abundance: NA; d_gene: NA; v_gene: TRBV18; j_gene: TRBJ2-7; CDR3nt: TGTGCCAGCTCACCTCCGTCGGGGTTGGGAGGCGAGCAGTACTTC; CDR3aa: CASSPPSGLGGEQYF
abundance: NA; d_gene: TRBD1; v_gene: TRBV6-2/TRBV6-3; j_gene: TRBJ2-3; CDR3nt: TGTGCCAGCAGTTCGGATAGGGGGCGTGCAGATACGCAGTATTTT; CDR3aa: CASSSDRGRADTQYF
abundance: NA; d_gene: NA; v_gene: TRBV23-1; j_gene: TRBJ2-3; CDR3nt: TGCGCCAGCAGTCAATGGCCCTGGCAGGGCTCAGATACGCAGTATTTT; CDR3aa: CASSQWPWQGSDTQYF
abundance: once; d_gene: NA; v_gene: TRBV5-1; j_gene: TRBJ1-1; CDR3nt: TGCGCCAGCAGCTTCCAGGGCCGGGAGGCTTTCTTT; CDR3aa: CASSFQGREAFF
abundance: NA; d_gene: NA; v_gene: TRBV2; j_gene: TRBJ2-2; CDR3nt: TGTGCCAGCCGTCGCTCGGCCGGGGAGCTGTTTTTT; CDR3aa: CASRRSAGELFF
abundance: NA; d_gene: TRBD1; v_gene: TRBV5-4; j_gene: TRBJ2-7; CDR3nt: TGTGCCAGCTTCCACTCCGGGACAGCCTACGAGCAGTACTTC; CDR3aa: CASFHSGTAYEQYF
abundance: few; d_gene: NA; v_gene: TRBV2; j_gene: TRBJ2-5; CDR3nt: TGTGCCAGCAGCCCAGGGTCAGAGACCCAGTACTTC; CDR3aa: CASSPGSETQYF